What follows is one T cell receptor (beta chain) and its context. The sample originates from a study of blood T cell repertoires in COVID-19. Trimming at V came to 8 bases and at J to 4 bases, leaving 1 base not matched to a gene. CDR3 size: 12 residues. Original processing notes: Amplified reference gene primers provided the basis for estimating nucleated cell counts. Assay used: immunoSEQ multiplex PCR; TCRdb lists only in-frame clones, some missing. V and J calls and clone size are copied from that table; D and trimming were computed from the DNA. This table holds 75,000 to 80,000 clones, approximately 86% found once.

Sequencing was done on a sample of peripheral blood. This chain connects TRBV12-3 or TRBV12-4 to TRBJ1-3, with TRBD1 matching over 8 bases. This TCR was recovered from a human donor in a cohort sampled during active COVID-19. The CDR3 nucleotides read TGTGCCAGCGGGACAGGAGGAAACACCATATATTTT. Amino acids: CASGTGGNTIYF.